This T cell receptor beta chain was sequenced for a study of T cell responses to AZD1222 COVID-19 vaccine. The CDR3 length is 13 residues. Trimming cost V 6 bases and J 7 bases, with 15 bases left between them. Looked up from germline, CDR1 is SNHLY and CDR2 is FYNNEI. A word on this clone: Its antigen is unknown.

Study-wide points: With two AZD1222 doses given, Spike-specific TCR breadth and depth both rose. Reportedly, close to half of spike-specific TCRs are directed against unmutated variant regions. It should be noted that donors were predominantly white British and more often female, and clonal diversity was possibly underestimated.

Produced via immunoSEQ multiplex PCR; TCRdb's table is partial and in-frame only. The sample lists 80,000 to 100,000 clones; around 90% were seen once. Here the sequenced sample was peripheral blood, taken on day 0 of AZD1222 vaccination. This clonotype originated in an adult in good health. The chain uses TRBV2 and TRBJ1-1; D perhaps matches TRBD1 (5 bases). CDR3 protein: CASRPREEGEAFF. As DNA, the CDR3 is TGTGCCAGCAGACCCAGGGAGGAAGGTGAAGCTTTCTTT.